This T cell receptor (beta chain) was obtained from a study of blood T cell repertoires in COVID-19. Overall study: COVID-19 samples collected from the United States, Italy and Spain covered acute and convalescent phases. From T cells, B-cell-depleted T cells, or PBMCs came the material, which was cDNA or gDNA.

CDR3 length: 16 amino acids. Trimming at V came to 6 bases and at J to 5 bases, leaving 14 bases not matched to a gene. Per the germline V gene, CDR1 is MNHEY and CDR2 is SMNVEV (reference sequence). In the authors' workflow: Reference gene primers were amplified, and this amplification served to estimate nucleated cell counts. The table came from immunoSEQ multiplex PCR; TCRdb's copy has only in-frame clones and leaves some out. V, J and clone size derive from that table, while D and trimming were established from the DNA sequence. The sample lists approximately 300,000 clones, roughly 82% occurring once.

Sequencing used peripheral blood. The chain has TRBV27 and TRBJ1-2, with 8 bases aligning to TRBD1. The TCR originated in a woman between 50 and 59 years old with acute or convalescent COVID-19. CDR3 amino acids: CASRDGTGGFNYGYTF. Here the CDR3 DNA reads TGTGCCAGCAGAGACGGGACAGGAGGGTTTAATTATGGCTACACCTTC.